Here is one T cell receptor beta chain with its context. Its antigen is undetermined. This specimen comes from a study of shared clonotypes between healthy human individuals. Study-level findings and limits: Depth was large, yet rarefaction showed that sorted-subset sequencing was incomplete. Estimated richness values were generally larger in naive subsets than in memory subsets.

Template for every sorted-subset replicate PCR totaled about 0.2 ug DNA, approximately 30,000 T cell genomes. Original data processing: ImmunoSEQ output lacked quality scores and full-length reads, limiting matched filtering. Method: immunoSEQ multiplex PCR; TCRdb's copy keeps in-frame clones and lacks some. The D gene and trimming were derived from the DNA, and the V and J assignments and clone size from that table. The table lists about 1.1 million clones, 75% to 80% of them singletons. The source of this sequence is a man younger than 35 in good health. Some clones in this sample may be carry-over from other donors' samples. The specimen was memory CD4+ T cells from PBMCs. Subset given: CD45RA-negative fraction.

The CDR3 bases are TGCGCCAGCAGCACCCGCCCCGAGGCGAGTGAAAAACTGTTTTTT. It is translated as CASSTRPEASEKLFF. This sequence joins TRBV5-1 and TRBJ1-4; D gene ambiguous. Looked up from germline, CDR1 is SGHRS and CDR2 is YFSETQ. The CDR3 runs to 15 residues. Trimming stripped 4 bases from V and 7 bases from J, with 17 bases between.